Shown below are 30 T cell receptor beta chains from a single sample sequenced in a study of radiation and T cells in renal cell carcinoma (dated by TCRdb to 2019 to 2021). The library relied on the immunoSEQ multiplex PCR assay. As stored in TCRdb, this immuneACCESS dataset retains in-frame rearrangements with V and J assigned. A fraction of the clones does not appear; measured against another copy, unresolved V genes explain less than half of the discrepancy, and the remainder lacks a known reason. The sample has around 170,000 clones on record, around 90% of them singletons. Together, the top ten hold roughly 10% of the sample. The time point label here, explained by the study, means: blood 4 weeks post-SBRT, at nephrectomy. The treatment or condition label, as the study defines it: 15 Gy SBRT to primary tumor, nephrectomy 4 weeks later. The sample consisted of blood, taken from a patient whose treatment included radiotherapy and nephrectomy. Receptors were obtained from a woman in her forties or fifties with renal cell carcinoma.

This clone has only a few counts. The chain joins TRBV7-8 to TRBJ1-1, with 9 bases fitting TRBD1. Germline assignment: CDR1 SGHVS and CDR2 FQNEAQ. V gave up 3 bases and J gave up 5 bases; unmatched junction bases: 10. The CDR3 extends over 16 amino acids. Written as DNA, the CDR3 is TGTGCCAGCAGCTTCGGGACAGGGAATCGGGGAACTGAAGCTTTCTTT. Translated: CASSFGTGNRGTEAFF.

This chain joins TRBV6-6 and TRBJ2-3; 7 nucleotides match TRBD1. The length of the CDR3 is 14 residues. Germline-derived CDR1 and CDR2 are MNHNY and SVGAGI (reference sequence). The J segment lost 3 bases and the V segment lost 5 bases, leaving 5 bases of the junction unmatched. The chain's CDR3 is CASSTSGQTDTQYF. The CDR3 DNA is TGTGCCAGCAGTACATCGGGACAGACAGATACGCAGTATTTT.

The sample holds one count of this clone. The chain couples TRBV9 to TRBJ1-6, with D perhaps TRBD1 (6 bases). The CDR3 is 14 residues long. The germline V gene encodes CDR1 SGDLS and CDR2 YYNGEE. The germline V and J ends were trimmed by 0 bases and 7 bases, with 8 bases remaining between them. DNA for the CDR3: TGTGCCAGCAGCGTAGATACAGGGAATTCACCCCTCCACTTT. Encoded protein: CASSVDTGNSPLHF.

The genes are TRBV2 and TRBJ1-4; 7 bases align to TRBD1. V lost 7 bases and J lost 8; bases outside the gene matches: 7. Looked up from germline, CDR1 is SNHLY and CDR2 is FYNNEI. The CDR3 runs to 13 residues. CDR3 protein: CASKEGAGEKLFF. The CDR3 DNA follows: TGTGCCAGCAAGGAGGGGGCAGGAGAAAAACTGTTTTTT.

This clone was seen only a few times. The CDR3 bases are TGTGCCAGCTCACCCAATACGGGGAACACTGAAGCTTTCTTT. Amino acid sequence: CASSPNTGNTEAFF. V and J are TRBV18 and TRBJ1-1, with D unresolved. The CDR3 is 14 residues long. Deletions cut 3 bases from V and 1 base from J, with 9 bases between. CDR1 is KGHSH and CDR2 is LQKENI in the germline V gene.

This chain uses TRBV19 with TRBJ2-7; 10 positions match TRBD1. V lost 2 bases and J lost 4; bases outside the gene matches: 11. The CDR3 covers 17 residues. Germline CDR1 reads LNHDA; CDR2 reads SQIVND (reference sequence). The CDR3 nucleotides are TGTGCCAGTAGTATACCAGGGGGACAGGGGTACGGATACGAGCAGTACTTC. Residues: CASSIPGGQGYGYEQYF.

The chain joins TRBV5-1 to TRBJ1-6, with D unresolved. V lost 4 bases and J 7 bases, leaving 6 bases between the germline ends. Germline loops: CDR1 SGHRS, CDR2 YFSETQ. The CDR3 is made up of 12 amino acids. CDR3 region: CASSAENSPLHF. The DNA of the CDR3 is TGCGCCAGCAGCGCAGAGAATTCACCCCTCCACTTT.

In this sample, this clone turned up once. The V and J genes are TRBV15 and TRBJ1-1, with D possibly matching TRBD1 (6 bases). With 5 bases removed from V and 1 base from J, the gap between germline ends came to 11 bases. The CDR3 contains 14 residues. Germline V gives CDR1 LNHNV, CDR2 YYDKDF (reference sequence). For the CDR3, the DNA is TGTGCCACCAGCCCCCGGACAGAGAACACTGAAGCTTTCTTT. It encodes CATSPRTENTEAFF. Full variable domain (remainder filled in from reference TRBV15 and TRBJ1-1): DAMVIQNPRYQVTQFGKPVTLSCSQTLNHNVMYWYQQKSSQAPKLLFHYYDKDFNNEADTPDNFQSRRPNTSFCFLDIRSPGLGDTAMYLCATSPRTENTEAFFGQGTRLTVV.

This chain joins TRBV4-1 and TRBJ2-3, with TRBD1 matching over 10 bases. V was pared by 3 bases and J by 3 bases, with 3 bases of the junction left unmatched. CDR3 length: 15 amino acids. From germline, CDR1 is MGHRA and CDR2 YSYEKL. The CDR3 protein is CASSHGQGGTDTQYF. The CDR3 DNA reads TGCGCCAGCAGCCATGGACAGGGGGGAACAGATACGCAGTATTTT.

The gene calls are TRBV5-4 and TRBJ2-5; D possibly corresponds to TRBD2 (6 bases). The CDR3 consists of 14 residues. The V end lost 2 bases, the J end lost 2 bases, and 10 bases lay between the germline ends. CDR1 and CDR2 (germline): SGHNT, YYREEE (reference sequence). The CDR3 coding sequence is TGTGCCAGCAGCTTTTACGGGAGTCAAGAGACCCAGTACTTC. Translating it yields CASSFYGSQETQYF.

A single count supports this clone. This rearrangement joins TRBV5-3 to TRBJ2-2; maybe TRBD2 (6 bases). TRBV5-3 is an ORF; its function is uncertain. Trimming shortened V by 4 bases and J by 0 bases, and 13 bases separated the two germline ends. The length of the CDR3 is 16 residues. CDR3 protein: CARSVRGVPNTGELFF. The CDR3 DNA reads TGTGCCAGAAGCGTACGCGGGGTGCCGAACACCGGGGAGCTGTTTTTT.

The CDR3 loop reads CASSLEGQATTNTEAFF. CDR3 DNA sequence: TGTGCCAGCAGCTTAGAGGGACAGGCAACCACGAACACTGAAGCTTTCTTT. The chain has TRBV7-2 and TRBJ1-1; 8 nucleotides line up with TRBD1. V was clipped by 1 base and J by 1 base; unmatched bases: 8. This CDR3 contains 17 residues. Germline V gene lookup returns CDR1 SGHTA and CDR2 FQGNSA.

V and J are TRBV5-5 and TRBJ2-7, with 9 bases lining up with TRBD2. The V gene end was trimmed by 6 bases and the J gene end by 6 bases; junction bases not matched to a gene: 7. The CDR3 length is 13 residues. CDR1 is SGHKS and CDR2 is YYEKEE in the germline V gene (reference sequence). The CDR3 region is CASKSGGPFEQYF. The DNA of the CDR3 is TGTGCCAGCAAAAGCGGGGGGCCATTCGAGCAGTACTTC.

The rearrangement uses TRBV4-3 and TRBJ2-5; 9 bases fit TRBD1. With 4 bases clipped from V and 4 bases from J, the junction kept 7 bases outside the gene matches. Germline V gene sequence: CDR1 LGHNA, CDR2 YSLEER. The CDR3 is made up of 15 amino acids. CDR3 DNA sequence: TGCGCCAGCAGCCGCCAGACAGGGGGGGCAGAGACCCAGTACTTC. This sequence encodes CASSRQTGGAETQYF.

The genes are TRBV6-1 and TRBJ2-3, with a tentative D call TRBD2 (7 bases). The CDR3 length is 15 residues. V gave up 4 bases and J gave up 5 bases, with 16 bases separating them. In germline, CDR1 is MNHNS, CDR2 SASEGT. The CDR3 region has the DNA TGTGCCAGCAGTGTGGGAGGGGGGCCCCGAGATACGCAGTATTTT. This gives the protein CASSVGGGPRDTQYF.

The rearrangement uses TRBV7-2 and TRBJ2-1; 10 bases align to TRBD1. CDR3 length: 17 residues. Losses at the gene ends were 0 bases for V and 5 bases for J; bases not matched to a gene: 7. CDR1 is SGHTA, CDR2 FQGNSA, per germline. CDR3 DNA sequence: TGTGCCAGCAGCTTAGCGGGGGGGGACAGGGGAAACAATGAGCAGTTCTTC. As protein: CASSLAGGDRGNNEQFF.

Concerning this clone: The junction and the germline gene differ at one end; a read error may be behind it. The chain combines TRBV10-3 with TRBJ2-5, with a tentative D call TRBD2 (5 bases). This CDR3 has 13 amino acids. CDR1 and CDR2 from the germline V gene are ENHRY and SYGVKD. The CDR3 spells CAIGEGSGETQYF. CDR3 sequence (DNA): TGTGCCATCGGTGAGGGCAGCGGAGAGACCCAGTACTTC.

The chain carries TRBV10-2 and TRBJ2-5; TRBD2 is a possible D gene (5 bases). There are 14 residues in the CDR3. Trimming left V 7 bases short and J 3 bases short, with 15 bases between. The germline gives CDR1 WSHSY, CDR2 SAAADI. For the CDR3, the DNA is TGCGCCAGCAAAAGACCTGGGAGCAAAGAGACCCAGTACTTC. This codes for CASKRPGSKETQYF.

This clone was seen a single time. The chain links TRBV9 to TRBJ1-3; D is undetermined. Trimming took off 0 bases at V and 2 bases at J, with 9 bases between the two ends. Looked up from germline, CDR1 is SGDLS and CDR2 is YYNGEE. The CDR3 extends over 15 amino acids. CDR3 amino acids: CASSVAAEAGNTIYF. CDR3 nucleotide sequence: TGTGCCAGCAGCGTAGCGGCGGAGGCTGGAAACACCATATATTTT.

The chain employs TRBV6-1 and TRBJ1-5, with unresolved D. This CDR3 region has 15 residues. Germline V CDR1 and CDR2: MNHNS, SASEGT. The germline V and J ends were trimmed by 0 bases and 2 bases, with 8 bases remaining between them. The CDR3 sequence: CASSEARTGNQPQHF. The CDR3 DNA sequence: TGTGCCAGCAGTGAAGCTAGGACGGGCAATCAGCCCCAGCATTTT.

The chain recombines TRBV9 with TRBJ2-5; D is uncertain. Germline CDR1 is SGDLS and CDR2 is YYNGEE. There are 16 residues in the CDR3. The V gene lost 0 bases and the J gene lost 1 base, with 13 bases spanning the gap. The CDR3 protein is CASSVDGWGFQETQYF. The CDR3 DNA is TGTGCCAGCAGCGTAGATGGTTGGGGATTCCAAGAGACCCAGTACTTC.

This clone was counted once. The sample has other DNA sequences that encode this CDR3 too. This rearrangement joins TRBV7-3 to TRBJ2-3, with D perhaps matching TRBD2 (5 bases). V was clipped by 5 bases and J by 5 bases, with 11 bases between them. Germline-derived CDR1 and CDR2 are SGHTA and FQGTGA. The CDR3 covers 13 residues. CDR3 bases: TGTGCCAGCAGCCCCCCCGGGGTAGATACGCAGTATTTT. Protein sequence: CASSPPGVDTQYF.

The chain links TRBV2 to TRBJ1-5; 11 bases are shared with TRBD1. The J segment lost 7 bases and the V segment lost 8 bases, leaving 4 bases of the junction unmatched. Looked up from germline, CDR1 is SNHLY and CDR2 is FYNNEI. The CDR3 covers 13 residues. CDR3 DNA sequence: TGTGCCAGCCGAGGGACAGGGGGACAGCCCCAGCATTTT. Its translation: CASRGTGGQPQHF.

The sample holds one count of this clone. The genes are TRBV19 and TRBJ2-5; D gene uncertain. The germline CDR1 and CDR2 sequences are LNHDA and SQIVND (reference sequence). Trimming shortened V by 5 bases and J by 5 bases, and 12 bases separated the two germline ends. This CDR3 comprises 13 residues. In DNA form, the CDR3 reads TGTGCCAGTAGTCCTCAGGTCACCGAGACCCAGTACTTC. Residues: CASSPQVTETQYF.

This chain's CDR3 is CASSLGSLRGLDTQYF. The CDR3 DNA sequence: TGTGCCAGCAGCTTGGGGAGTTTGCGGGGGTTAGATACGCAGTATTTT. The chain uses TRBV5-6 and TRBJ2-3; 7 bases are a match to TRBD2. The V segment lost 0 bases and the J segment 5 bases; nucleotides outside the gene matches: 9. CDR3 size: 16 residues. Germline lookup yields CDR1 SGHDT and CDR2 YYEEEE. The full variable domain, with the rest looked up from reference TRBV5-6 and TRBJ2-3, is DAGVTQSPTHLIKTRGQQVTLRCSPKSGHDTVSWYQQALGQGPQFIFQYYEEEERQRGNFPDRFSGHQFPNYSSELNVNALLLGDSALYLCASSLGSLRGLDTQYFGPGTRLTVL.

The V gene is TRBV7-2, the J gene TRBJ2-3, with TRBD2 as a possible D gene (5 bases). The CDR3 sequence is 14 residues long. Germline V lookup: CDR1 SGHTA, CDR2 FQGNSA. V was cut by 5 bases and J by 5 bases, with 14 bases left in between. CDR3 DNA sequence: TGTGCCAGCAGCCGTAACGGGGTTGGAGATACGCAGTATTTT. Translation gives CASSRNGVGDTQYF.

This clone was counted only a few times. The rearrangement links TRBV18 to TRBJ2-7; D is undetermined. Trimming stripped 3 bases from V and 2 bases from J, with 14 bases between. CDR1 and CDR2 (germline): KGHSH, LQKENI. This CDR3 region has 15 residues. This CDR3 reads CASSPGQVGTYEQYF. The CDR3 DNA is TGTGCCAGCTCACCGGGTCAGGTCGGAACCTACGAGCAGTACTTC. Full variable domain (missing parts from reference TRBV18 and TRBJ2-7): NAGVMQNPRHLVRRRGQEARLRCSPMKGHSHVYWYRQLPEEGLKFMVYLQKENIIDESGMPKERFSAEFPKEGPSILRIQQVVRGDSAAYFCASSPGQVGTYEQYFGPGTRLTVT.

V and J are TRBV19 and TRBJ1-5, with D unresolved. Trimming took 6 bases from V and 4 from J, leaving 13 bases between them. CDR1 LNHDA and CDR2 SQIVND come from the germline V gene (reference sequence). CDR3 length equals 14 residues. CDR3 nucleotide sequence: TGTGCCAGTAGCCAACCAGTGGGAAATCAGCCCCAGCATTTT. This encodes CASSQPVGNQPQHF. The full variable domain, its missing parts supplied by reference TRBV19 and TRBJ1-5, is DGGITQSPKYLFRKEGQNVTLSCEQNLNHDAMYWYRQDPGQGLRLIYYSQIVNDFQKGDIAEGYSVSREKKESFPLTVTSAQKNPTAFYLCASSQPVGNQPQHFGDGTRLSIL.

The J gene is TRBJ2-4, the V gene TRBV6-6; 7 bases line up with TRBD2. Germline V gene lookup returns CDR1 MNHNY and CDR2 SVGAGI (reference sequence). V trimming: 8 bases; J trimming: 9 bases; junction bases outside the gene matches: 10. The CDR3 covers 13 residues. The CDR3 loop is CASGMSGEGIQYF. CDR3 bases: TGTGCCAGCGGTATGTCTGGGGAGGGCATTCAGTACTTC.

The chain combines TRBV6-6 with TRBJ2-3, with 7 bases that match TRBD1. The CDR3 spans 16 residues. The V and J ends lost 0 bases and 9 bases, in that order; junction bases with no gene match: 12. Germline V gives CDR1 MNHNY, CDR2 SVGAGI (reference sequence). The CDR3 reads CASSYSGQGVKGTQYF. The CDR3 region has the DNA TGTGCCAGCAGTTACTCGGGCCAGGGGGTTAAGGGGACGCAGTATTTT.